This T cell receptor (beta chain) was sequenced for a study of blood T cell repertoires in COVID-19. Overall study: Samples taken during acute and convalescent COVID-19 were collected in the United States, Italy and Spain. PBMCs, B-cell-depleted T cells, or T cells were the source of the cDNA or gDNA that made up the material.

Per the authors' pipeline: Nucleated cell number was recorded as an estimate derived from reference gene primer amplification. Measured with immunoSEQ multiplex PCR; TCRdb has only the in-frame clones, and not every one. The DNA gave D and trimming, while V, J and clone size come from that table. Altogether approximately 250,000 clones are present, roughly 85% being singletons, with the ten largest covering 4.6%. This CDR3 is 13 amino acids long. Per germline, CDR1 MNHEY and CDR2 SVGEGT. The V end lost 6 bases, the J end lost 2 bases, and 11 bases lay between the germline ends. Sequenced material: peripheral blood. The TCR comes from a man aged 55-75 years who had recovered from COVID-19. The chain joins TRBV6-2 or TRBV6-3 to TRBJ2-7, with D possibly matching TRBD2 (5 bases). The CDR3 is CASSRRRAYEQYF. Written as DNA, the CDR3 is TGTGCCAGCAGCAGGAGGCGAGCCTACGAGCAGTACTTC.